The 14 T cell receptor beta chains presented below share a single source sample, sequenced in a study of naive and memory T cell subsets. Findings and limits, study-wide: Especially in CD8 cells, naive repertoires contained a few larger clonotypes, possibly CD45RA-re-expressing memory cells.

Both TRBC1 and TRBC2 were covered by a beta constant-region primer of two equimolar oligonucleotides. Four rounds of PCR amplified the ligated cDNA using nested alpha and beta constant-region primers plus SP2. Each CDR3 protein is one row after TCRdb ran MiXCR on the UMI-ligation and nested PCR reads. The table lists roughly 100,000 distinct CDR3 sequences, approximately 15% of them singletons. Their recognized antigens are unknown. Sequencing was done on a sample of naive CD8+ T cells from blood. Receptor source: a human donor in good health.

The chain links TRBV6-5 to TRBJ2-7; D call uncertain. Trimming pared 0 bases from V and 5 bases from J, leaving 11 bases between. The CDR3 loop spans 14 amino acids. Germline CDR1 and CDR2: MNHEY and SVGAGI. In DNA, the CDR3 is TGTGCCAGCAGTTACTCGCAGCTGGCCCACGAGCAGTACTTC. The encoded protein is CASSYSQLAHEQYF.

The chain recombines TRBV7-9 with TRBJ2-7, with D possibly being TRBD1 (5 bases). The germline V gene has CDR1 SEHNR and CDR2 FQNEAQ (reference sequence). Trimming removed 4 bases at V and 6 bases at J, with 13 bases between. The CDR3 is 13 amino acids. The CDR3 is CASSSKQGSEQYF. The CDR3 nucleotides are TGTGCCAGCAGCTCAAAGCAGGGCAGCGAGCAGTACTTC.

For this clonotype: The junction departs from germline at one end; a sequencing error may be responsible. CDR3 amino acids: CASSQDPEEGTNTESFF. CDR3 coding DNA: TGCGCCAGCAGCCAAGATCCCGAGGAGGGAACTAACACTGAATCTTTCTTT. The gene calls are TRBV4-3 and TRBJ1-1; no clear D gene. The CDR3 covers 17 residues. The germline V gene has CDR1 LGHNA and CDR2 YSLEER.

The chain employs TRBV28 and TRBJ2-7, with TRBD2 matching 12 bases. In germline, CDR1 is MDHEN, CDR2 SYDVKM. V was clipped by 6 bases and J by 4 bases; unmatched bases: 7. The CDR3 sequence is 15 residues long. The CDR3 coding sequence is TGTGCCAGCAGCCCAGGACTAGCGGGGAAGTACGAGCAGTACTTC. This translates into CASSPGLAGKYEQYF.

The chain carries TRBV6-6 and TRBJ2-5, with D tentatively TRBD2 (7 bases). Trimming cost V 5 bases and J 0 bases, with 16 bases left between them. This CDR3 is 16 amino acids long. From germline, CDR1 is MNHNY and CDR2 SVGAGI (reference sequence). CDR3 amino acids: CASSPVRGAHQETQYF. The CDR3 DNA sequence: TGTGCCAGCAGTCCAGTTCGGGGGGCACACCAAGAGACCCAGTACTTC.

The chain employs TRBV7-9 and TRBJ2-3, with D perhaps matching TRBD1 (6 bases). This CDR3 contains 13 residues. Per germline, CDR1 SEHNR and CDR2 FQNEAQ (reference sequence). Trimming shortened V by 10 bases and J by 0 bases, and 11 bases separated the two germline ends. The chain's CDR3 is CAMGAKSTDTQYF. DNA for the CDR3: TGTGCCATGGGGGCAAAGAGCACAGATACGCAGTATTTT. Full variable domain (remainder filled in from reference TRBV7-9 and TRBJ2-3): DTGVSQNPRHKITKRGQNVTFRCDPISEHNRLYWYRQTLGQGPEFLTYFQNEAQLEKSRLLSDRFSAERPKGSFSTLEIQRTEQGDSAMYLCAMGAKSTDTQYFGPGTRLTVL.

This chain joins TRBV29-1 and TRBJ2-3; no reliable D call. The ends were cut back, 4 bases at V and 0 bases at J, with 14 bases in the middle. The CDR3 contains 15 residues. CDR1 is SQVTM, CDR2 ANQGSEA, per germline. This chain's CDR3 is CSVGPVRPSTDTQYF. The CDR3 coding sequence is TGCAGCGTTGGTCCAGTTCGCCCTAGCACAGATACGCAGTATTTT.

The rearrangement uses TRBV7-3 and TRBJ2-1; D remains ambiguous. CDR3 length: 12 amino acids. Per germline, CDR1 SGHTA and CDR2 FQGTGA. Trimming removed 2 bases at V and 8 bases at J, with 7 bases between. CDR3 residues: CASSLDGYEQFF. The CDR3 DNA sequence: TGTGCCAGCAGCTTAGACGGGTATGAGCAGTTCTTC.

The table lists this clonotype with many counts. The chain is built from TRBV15 and TRBJ1-2, with D tentatively TRBD1 (6 bases). The V end was cut by 2 bases, the J end by 2 bases, with 9 bases between. The V gene's germline CDR1 is LNHNV and CDR2 YYDKDF (reference sequence). The CDR3 covers 14 residues. CDR3 in DNA: TGTGCCACCAGCAGACTGGACAGCAACTATGGCTACACCTTC. Translating it yields CATSRLDSNYGYTF.

This clonotype was seen at least ten times. The CDR3 DNA reads TGCAGTGCTAGAGATCTTAGCGGAGTAACCTACGAGCAGTACTTC. This translates into CSARDLSGVTYEQYF. The rearrangement joins TRBV20-1 to TRBJ2-7; D is possibly TRBD2 (6 bases). CDR3 length equals 15 residues. The V and J ends lost 0 bases and 2 bases respectively, with 14 bases between them. Germline V CDR1 and CDR2: DFQATT, SNEGSKA (reference sequence).

This clonotype was picked up many times. The CDR3 protein is CASSLVPSEQFF. For the CDR3, the DNA is TGCGCCAGCAGCTTGGTGCCCTCTGAGCAGTTCTTC. This chain connects TRBV5-1 to TRBJ2-1; no definite D call. The length of the CDR3 is 12 residues. V dropped 0 bases and J dropped 9 bases, with 7 bases sitting between them. Germline V CDR1 and CDR2: SGHRS, YFSETQ.

This clonotype came up a few times. The chain employs TRBV12-3 or TRBV12-4 and TRBJ2-7; 8 bases agree with TRBD1. After removal of 5 bases from V and 2 bases from J, the junction contained 11 bases not matched to a gene. There are 16 residues in the CDR3. The CDR3 here is CASSATQGVEAYEQYF. The CDR3 DNA follows: TGTGCCAGCAGTGCAACACAGGGGGTAGAGGCCTACGAGCAGTACTTC.

Ten or more counts support this clonotype. The V gene is TRBV29-1, the J gene TRBJ2-1, with 10 nucleotides matching TRBD2. The CDR3 totals 17 residues. Germline trimming cut 3 bases from V and 7 bases from J; bases unmatched to any gene: 15. CDR1 and CDR2 (germline): SQVTM, ANQGSEA. CDR3 nucleotides: TGCAGCGTTGAGGAGCTAACCAGCGGGAGGGCCCAAAATGAGCAGTTCTTC. Its protein product is CSVEELTSGRAQNEQFF.

The rearrangement joins TRBV10-3 to TRBJ2-1; 8 nucleotides align to TRBD1. The J segment lost 3 bases and the V segment lost 4 bases, leaving 11 bases of the junction unmatched. The CDR3 has 17 amino acids. The germline gives CDR1 ENHRY, CDR2 SYGVKD. The CDR3 coding sequence is TGTGCCATCAGTGGACAGGGGAGAACGGGCAGCTACAATGAGCAGTTCTTC. It is translated as CAISGQGRTGSYNEQFF.